One sample yielded the 30 T cell receptor beta chains listed below, sequenced in a study of T cells in localized non-small cell lung cancer. Using immunoSEQ multiplex PCR, the repertoire was profiled, and TCRdb retains in-frame clones only, with some absent. The sample shows around 50,000 clones, roughly 90% of them seen only once. The material was peripheral blood, obtained before any cancer treatment. These receptors originate from a woman aged 40-69 years with stage I lung adenocarcinoma.

This clone has just a few counts. The rearrangement joins TRBV9 to TRBJ1-3, with D perhaps matching TRBD1 (6 bases). The CDR3 totals 17 residues. Germline values: CDR1 SGDLS, CDR2 YYNGEE. Deletions cut 0 bases from V and 0 bases from J, with 13 bases between. CDR3: CASSVGTGTGSGNTIYF. CDR3 coding DNA: TGTGCCAGCAGCGTAGGAACAGGGACTGGCTCTGGAAACACCATATATTTT.

This clone was recorded a few times. The genes are TRBV19 and TRBJ1-2; D remains ambiguous. The V and J ends lost 7 bases and 3 bases respectively, with 9 bases between them. Germline CDR1 reads LNHDA; CDR2 reads SQIVND (reference sequence). This CDR3 has 12 amino acids. The CDR3 DNA sequence: TGTGCCAGTAACTCCGGGGACTATGGCTACACCTTC. It encodes CASNSGDYGYTF.

Only one count was recorded for this clone. The rearrangement joins TRBV5-1 to TRBJ2-1; 10 positions match TRBD2. V lost 1 base to trimming and J lost 7 bases; unmatched junction nucleotides: 5. This CDR3 is built from 15 residues. Per the germline V gene, CDR1 is SGHRS and CDR2 is YFSETQ. Here the CDR3 reads CASSLFSGGTNEQFF. CDR3 DNA: TGCGCCAGCAGCTTGTTTAGCGGGGGGACGAATGAGCAGTTCTTC.

The chain joins TRBV6-6 to TRBJ1-5, with D hard to call. The CDR3 loop spans 13 amino acids. V dropped 5 bases and J dropped 0 bases, with 5 bases sitting between them. Germline V CDR1 and CDR2: MNHNY, SVGAGI (reference sequence). CDR3 amino acids: CASSQNSNQPQHF. CDR3 nucleotide sequence: TGTGCCAGCAGTCAAAATAGCAATCAGCCCCAGCATTTT.

This rearrangement joins TRBV7-2 to TRBJ1-2; 7 positions agree with TRBD1. The germline CDR1 and CDR2 sequences are SGHTA and FQGNSA. The CDR3 length is 13 residues. V shed 5 bases and J 4 bases; nucleotides not matched to a gene: 4. Here the CDR3 DNA reads TGTGCCAGCAGCGGACAGGTAGTCTATGGCTACACCTTC. This gives the protein CASSGQVVYGYTF. Complete variable domain (other parts from reference TRBV7-2 and TRBJ1-2): GAGVSQSPSNKVTEKGKDVELRCDPISGHTALYWYRQSLGQGLEFLIYFQGNSAPDKSGLPSDRFSAERTGGSVSTLTIQRTQQEDSAVYLCASSGQVVYGYTFGSGTRLTVV.

The chain employs TRBV9 and TRBJ1-1; no definite D call. V was cut by 4 bases and J by 0 bases, with 1 base left in between. CDR3 length: 11 residues. Germline V gene sequence: CDR1 SGDLS, CDR2 YYNGEE. The CDR3 loop reads CASSLNTEAFF. DNA of the CDR3: TGTGCCAGCAGCCTGAACACTGAAGCTTTCTTT.

This chain joins TRBV6-5 and TRBJ1-3; no reliable D call. Trimming pared 2 bases from V and 0 bases from J, leaving 8 bases between. Germline CDR1 and CDR2: MNHEY and SVGAGI. CDR3 size: 15 residues. The DNA for the CDR3 is TGTGCCAGCAGTTACGAGCCGCTCTCTGGAAACACCATATATTTT. Protein sequence: CASSYEPLSGNTIYF.

The chain couples TRBV7-2 to TRBJ2-7; D perhaps matches TRBD1 (6 bases). CDR3 size: 14 residues. Trimming took off 1 base at V and 6 bases at J, with 13 bases between the two ends. Germline lookup yields CDR1 SGHTA and CDR2 FQGNSA. CDR3 sequence reads: CASSLGTAGGEQYF. CDR3 nucleotides: TGTGCCAGCAGCTTAGGGACAGCTGGAGGCGAGCAGTACTTC.

The chain carries TRBV25-1 and TRBJ2-1, with 10 bases aligning to TRBD2. Germline assignment: CDR1 MGHDK and CDR2 SYGVNS. J lost 4 bases, V lost 5 bases, and 8 bases had no gene match. The CDR3 has 16 residues. The CDR3, as DNA: TGTGCCAGCAGTTCCCATCTAGCGGGGGTTTACAATGAGCAGTTCTTC. This encodes CASSSHLAGVYNEQFF.

The chain employs TRBV7-8 and TRBJ2-3; 7 bases are a match to TRBD1. Germline CDR1 is SGHVS and CDR2 is FQNEAQ. The ends lost 5 bases at V and 9 bases at J; junction bases unmatched: 8. This CDR3 has 13 amino acids. The CDR3 coding sequence is TGTGCCAGCAGCAGAGAGGGGGCAGGGACGCAGTATTTT. Its protein product is CASSREGAGTQYF.

This chain connects TRBV28 to TRBJ1-2; D is unresolved. CDR3 length equals 13 residues. V was clipped by 3 bases and J by 3 bases, with 8 bases between them. CDR1 MDHEN and CDR2 SYDVKM come from the germline V gene. The CDR3 is CASSLGFYYGYTF. CDR3 nucleotides: TGTGCCAGCAGTTTGGGATTCTACTATGGCTACACCTTC.

The chain uses TRBV6-5 and TRBJ2-7; D is possibly TRBD2 (6 bases). CDR1 is MNHEY and CDR2 is SVGAGI in the germline V gene. The CDR3 covers 14 residues. V lost 6 bases and J lost 3, with 15 bases in between. CDR3 amino acids: CASRPGGGDYEQYF. DNA of the CDR3: TGTGCCAGCAGGCCCGGTGGCGGGGACTACGAGCAGTACTTC.

This clone was detected once. As DNA, the CDR3 is TGTGCCAGCAGCTTCAGAAACGATCTACGAAAGCAGTACTTC. This translates into CASSFRNDLRKQYF. The chain links TRBV7-8 to TRBJ2-7, with D unclear. The V end was cut by 3 bases, the J end by 8 bases, with 17 bases between. Germline CDR1 is SGHVS and CDR2 is FQNEAQ. The CDR3 has 14 amino acids.

The V and J genes are TRBV6-5 and TRBJ2-5; 10 bases map to TRBD2. V lost 5 bases to trimming and J lost 4 bases; unmatched junction nucleotides: 4. Germline V gene data show CDR1 as MNHEY and CDR2 as SVGAGI. The CDR3 covers 14 residues. The CDR3 region is CASSKRGGRETQYF. CDR3 in DNA: TGTGCCAGCAGTAAGCGGGGGGGTCGAGAGACCCAGTACTTC.

This rearrangement joins TRBV4-3 to TRBJ2-3; maybe TRBD2 (5 bases). Deletions cut 0 bases from V and 8 bases from J, with 9 bases between. The CDR3 totals 13 residues. In germline, CDR1 is LGHNA, CDR2 YSLEER. The CDR3: CASSQEREGTQYF. CDR3 in DNA: TGCGCCAGCAGCCAAGAGCGAGAGGGTACGCAGTATTTT.

The gene calls are TRBV9 and TRBJ2-3, with 13 nucleotides matching TRBD2. The CDR3 length is 18 residues. Per germline, CDR1 SGDLS and CDR2 YYNGEE. The V and J ends lost 4 bases and 0 bases, in that order; junction bases with no gene match: 8. The CDR3 is CASSLGLAGVASTDTQYF. CDR3 DNA: TGTGCCAGCAGCCTCGGACTAGCGGGGGTCGCTAGCACAGATACGCAGTATTTT.

This chain joins TRBV5-1 and TRBJ2-7; D is perhaps TRBD1 or TRBD2 (5 bases each). Germline CDR1 reads SGHRS; CDR2 reads YFSETQ. The CDR3 extends over 14 amino acids. Trimming cost V 0 bases and J 9 bases, with 16 bases left between them. CDR3 residues: CASSLDVGTELQYF. For the CDR3, the DNA is TGCGCCAGCAGCTTGGACGTAGGGACCGAATTGCAGTACTTC.

This clone was recorded once. The CDR3 nucleotides read TGTGCCAGCTCACCTAAAGTCACAGGGGATTCACCCCTCCACTTT. This encodes CASSPKVTGDSPLHF. The V gene is TRBV18, the J gene TRBJ1-6, with 7 nucleotides matching TRBD1. Losses at the gene ends were 3 bases for V and 8 bases for J; bases not matched to a gene: 7. Germline CDR1 is KGHSH and CDR2 is LQKENI. The CDR3 has 15 residues.

This chain connects TRBV28 to TRBJ2-2, with 7 bases that match TRBD2. Germline values: CDR1 MDHEN, CDR2 SYDVKM. Trimming took 3 bases from V and 6 from J; bases not matched to a gene: 4. This CDR3 is built from 14 residues. CDR3 region: CASSFFRGAGELFF. DNA for the CDR3: TGTGCCAGCAGTTTTTTCCGGGGGGCCGGGGAGCTGTTTTTT.

The chain links TRBV5-6 to TRBJ1-2, with D uncertain. The length of the CDR3 is 11 residues. V was clipped by 4 bases and J by 8 bases, with 9 bases between them. Per germline, CDR1 SGHDT and CDR2 YYEEEE. CDR3 in amino acids: CASSGTMGYTF. The DNA of the CDR3 is TGTGCCAGCAGCGGAACGATGGGCTACACCTTC.

The chain uses TRBV18 and TRBJ2-3; no reliable D call. Germline V lookup: CDR1 KGHSH, CDR2 LQKENI. The CDR3 has 16 residues. The V end was cut by 4 bases, the J end by 0 bases, with 14 bases between. CDR3 nucleotides: TGTGCCAGCTCACGACTTAGAGAGCCTAGCACAGATACGCAGTATTTT. The encoded protein is CASSRLREPSTDTQYF.

The CDR3 protein is CASSVQGADEAFF. CDR3 sequence (DNA): TGTGCCAGCAGCGTACAGGGGGCCGATGAAGCTTTCTTT. The rearrangement links TRBV9 to TRBJ1-1; 8 bases agree with TRBD1. The CDR3 runs to 13 residues. From germline, CDR1 is SGDLS and CDR2 YYNGEE. Unmatched junction bases numbered 3, after V lost 1 base and J lost 7 bases.

V gene TRBV7-2 combines with J gene TRBJ1-2; a possible D gene is TRBD1 (5 bases). The CDR3 length is 15 residues. Germline CDR1 and CDR2: SGHTA and FQGNSA. Trimming removed 3 bases at V and 2 bases at J, with 13 bases between. CDR3 amino acids: CASSFDSGRNYGYTF. In nucleotides, the CDR3 is TGTGCCAGCAGCTTCGACTCGGGGCGGAACTATGGCTACACCTTC.

The rearrangement joins TRBV7-2 to TRBJ2-7; D not resolved. Trimming cost V 5 bases and J 1 base, with 12 bases left between them. CDR3 length: 14 amino acids. The germline gives CDR1 SGHTA, CDR2 FQGNSA. The CDR3 DNA follows: TGTGCCAGCAGCAATAACCGGGCGTCCTACGAGCAGTACTTC. It codes for CASSNNRASYEQYF.

The genes are TRBV6-1 and TRBJ2-7; D may be TRBD2 (5 bases). V dropped 8 bases and J dropped 6 bases, with 20 bases sitting between them. Germline lookup yields CDR1 MNHNS and CDR2 SASEGT. The CDR3 loop spans 14 amino acids. DNA of the CDR3: TGTGCCAGCTGGCGGGCTGGGGTCTTGGGCGAGCAGTACTTC. Translated: CASWRAGVLGEQYF.

This clone came up a few times. The chain has TRBV2 and TRBJ2-5; 11 positions match TRBD2. V was pared by 2 bases and J by 5 bases, with 16 bases of the junction left unmatched. Germline assignment: CDR1 SNHLY and CDR2 FYNNEI. The CDR3 has 19 amino acids. The CDR3 sequence: CASSETALRASGGWETQYF. CDR3 in DNA: TGTGCCAGCAGTGAAACGGCCCTCAGGGCTAGCGGGGGGTGGGAGACCCAGTACTTC.

The chain joins TRBV2 to TRBJ1-2; 7 bases fit TRBD1. Germline V gene sequence: CDR1 SNHLY, CDR2 FYNNEI. The CDR3 is made up of 15 amino acids. V gave up 6 bases and J gave up 0 bases; unmatched junction bases: 7. The CDR3 region is CASRRGDRTNYGYTF. The CDR3 DNA reads as TGTGCCAGCAGGAGGGGGGACAGAACTAACTATGGCTACACCTTC. Variable domain in full (rest from reference TRBV2 and TRBJ1-2): EPEVTQTPSHQVTQMGQEVILRCVPISNHLYFYWYRQILGQKVEFLVSFYNNEISEKSEIFDDQFSVERPDGSNFTLKIRSTKLEDSAMYFCASRRGDRTNYGYTFGSGTRLTVV.

The V call is TRBV19, the J call TRBJ2-1; D is perhaps TRBD1 (5 bases). The germline gives CDR1 LNHDA, CDR2 SQIVND (reference sequence). This CDR3 is 13 amino acids long. Trimming shortened V by 7 bases and J by 8 bases, and 15 bases separated the two germline ends. Written as DNA, the CDR3 is TGTGCCAGTACTCGTCCAGGGCACGATGAGCAGTTCTTC. Translated: CASTRPGHDEQFF.

The rearrangement uses TRBV9 and TRBJ2-1; possibly TRBD1 for D (6 bases). There are 15 residues in the CDR3. Germline lookup yields CDR1 SGDLS and CDR2 YYNGEE. Trimming took 0 bases from V and 1 from J, leaving 8 bases between them. The CDR3 DNA reads as TGTGCCAGCAGCGTAGATGGACAGTCCTACAATGAGCAGTTCTTC. Residues: CASSVDGQSYNEQFF.

The chain has TRBV30 and TRBJ1-2; D is ambiguous. The CDR3 is 11 amino acids. Trimming left V 0 bases short and J 8 bases short, with 7 bases between. Germline CDR1 is GTSNPN and CDR2 is SVGIG (reference sequence). This chain's CDR3 is CAWSVLYGYTF. In DNA, the CDR3 is TGTGCCTGGAGTGTATTGTACGGCTACACCTTC.